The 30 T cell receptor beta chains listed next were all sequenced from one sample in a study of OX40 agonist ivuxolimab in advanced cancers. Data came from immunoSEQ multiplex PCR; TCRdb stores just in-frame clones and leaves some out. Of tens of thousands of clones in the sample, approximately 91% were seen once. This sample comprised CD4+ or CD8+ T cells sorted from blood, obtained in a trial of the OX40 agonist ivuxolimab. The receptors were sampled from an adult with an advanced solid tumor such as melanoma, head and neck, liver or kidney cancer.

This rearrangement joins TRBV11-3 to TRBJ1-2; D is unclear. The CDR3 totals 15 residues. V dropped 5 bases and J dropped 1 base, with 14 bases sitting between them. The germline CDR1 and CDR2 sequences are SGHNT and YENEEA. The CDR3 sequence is CASSPGVPDNYGYTF. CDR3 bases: TGTGCCAGCAGCCCTGGAGTTCCGGATAACTATGGCTACACCTTC.

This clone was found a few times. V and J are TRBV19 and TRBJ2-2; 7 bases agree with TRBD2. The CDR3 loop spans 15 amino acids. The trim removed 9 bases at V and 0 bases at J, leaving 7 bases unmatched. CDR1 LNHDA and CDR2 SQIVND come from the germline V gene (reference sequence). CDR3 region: CASRERGPNTGELFF. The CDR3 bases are TGTGCCAGCAGAGAGCGGGGCCCGAACACCGGGGAGCTGTTTTTT.

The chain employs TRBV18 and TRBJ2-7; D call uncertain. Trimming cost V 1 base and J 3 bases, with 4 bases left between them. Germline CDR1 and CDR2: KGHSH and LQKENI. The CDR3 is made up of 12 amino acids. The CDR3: CASSPQRYEQYF. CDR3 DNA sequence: TGTGCCAGCTCACCACAGCGCTACGAGCAGTACTTC.

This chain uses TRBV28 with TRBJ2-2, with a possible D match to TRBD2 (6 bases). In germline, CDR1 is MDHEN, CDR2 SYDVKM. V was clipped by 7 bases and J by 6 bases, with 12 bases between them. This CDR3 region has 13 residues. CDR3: CASTAGWAGELFF. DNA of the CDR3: TGTGCCAGCACGGCGGGATGGGCCGGGGAGCTGTTTTTT.

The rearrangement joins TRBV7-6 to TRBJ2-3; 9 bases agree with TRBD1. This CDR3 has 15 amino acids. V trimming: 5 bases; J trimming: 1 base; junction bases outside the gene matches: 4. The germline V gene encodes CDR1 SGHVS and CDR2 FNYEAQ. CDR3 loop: CASSPYRGRTDTQYF. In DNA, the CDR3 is TGTGCCAGCAGCCCCTACAGGGGGCGCACAGATACGCAGTATTTT.

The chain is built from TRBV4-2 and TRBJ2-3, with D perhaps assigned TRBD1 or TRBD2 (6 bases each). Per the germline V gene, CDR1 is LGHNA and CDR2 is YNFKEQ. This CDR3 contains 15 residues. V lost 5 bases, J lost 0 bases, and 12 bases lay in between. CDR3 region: CASSIVGGSTDTQYF. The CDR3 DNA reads TGTGCCAGCAGCATCGTAGGGGGGAGCACAGATACGCAGTATTTT.

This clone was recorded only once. CDR3 DNA: TGTGCCAGCAGTTACGCCCACCTCGCCCCCTACGAGCAGTACTTC. Its translation is CASSYAHLAPYEQYF. The chain combines TRBV6-5 with TRBJ2-7; D not certain. There are 15 residues in the CDR3. Trimming removed 2 bases from V and 2 bases from J, with 13 bases in between. Germline-derived CDR1 and CDR2 are MNHEY and SVGAGI.

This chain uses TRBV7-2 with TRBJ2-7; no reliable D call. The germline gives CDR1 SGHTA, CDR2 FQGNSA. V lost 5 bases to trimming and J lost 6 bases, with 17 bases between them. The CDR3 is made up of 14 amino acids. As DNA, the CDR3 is TGTGCCAGCAGCGTCGGGCTACCAACCGGCGAGCAGTACTTC. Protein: CASSVGLPTGEQYF.

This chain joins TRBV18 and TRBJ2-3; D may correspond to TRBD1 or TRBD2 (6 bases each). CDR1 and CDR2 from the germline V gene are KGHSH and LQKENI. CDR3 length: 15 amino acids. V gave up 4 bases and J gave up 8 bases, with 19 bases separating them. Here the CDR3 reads CASSLPGAHQGTQYF. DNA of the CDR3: TGTGCCAGCTCACTACCGGGGGCACACCAGGGTACGCAGTATTTT.

The CDR3 sequence is CASRKGQNYGYTF. The CDR3, as DNA: TGTGCCAGCAGGAAGGGACAGAACTATGGCTACACCTTC. The chain employs TRBV28 and TRBJ1-2; 7 nucleotides line up with TRBD1. V dropped 6 bases and J dropped 2; count of bases not matched to a gene: 3. The CDR3 spans 13 residues. Germline CDR1 MDHEN, CDR2 SYDVKM.

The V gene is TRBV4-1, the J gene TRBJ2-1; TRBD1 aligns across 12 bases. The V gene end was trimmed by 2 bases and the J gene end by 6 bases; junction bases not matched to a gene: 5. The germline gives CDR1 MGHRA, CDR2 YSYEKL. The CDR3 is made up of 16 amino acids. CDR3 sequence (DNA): TGCGCCAGCAGCCAAAGGCCGGGACAGGGGGCCAATGAGCAGTTCTTC. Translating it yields CASSQRPGQGANEQFF.

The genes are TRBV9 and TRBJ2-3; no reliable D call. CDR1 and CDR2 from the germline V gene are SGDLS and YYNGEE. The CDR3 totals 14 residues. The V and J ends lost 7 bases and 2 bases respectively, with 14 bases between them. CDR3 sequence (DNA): TGTGCCAGCGGCGCCGACCTACTCACAGATACGCAGTATTTT. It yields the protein CASGADLLTDTQYF. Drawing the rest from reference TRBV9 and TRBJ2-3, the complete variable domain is DSGVTQTPKHLITATGQRVTLRCSPRSGDLSVYWYQQSLDQGLQFLIQYYNGEERAKGNILERFSAQQFPDLHSELNLSSLELGDSALYFCASGADLLTDTQYFGPGTRLTVL.

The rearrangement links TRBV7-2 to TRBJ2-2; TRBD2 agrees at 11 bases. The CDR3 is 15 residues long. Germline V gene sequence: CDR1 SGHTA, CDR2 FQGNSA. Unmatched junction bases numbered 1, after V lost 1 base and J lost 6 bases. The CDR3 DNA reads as TGTGCCAGCAGCTTAGGACTAGCGGGGTCCGGGGAGCTGTTTTTT. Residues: CASSLGLAGSGELFF.

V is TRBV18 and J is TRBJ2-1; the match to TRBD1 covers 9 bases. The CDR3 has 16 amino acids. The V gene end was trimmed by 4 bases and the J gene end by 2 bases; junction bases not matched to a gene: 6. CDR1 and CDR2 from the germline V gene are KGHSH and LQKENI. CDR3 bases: TGTGCCAGCTCACGGGGACAGGGTCCGCCCTACAATGAGCAGTTCTTC. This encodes CASSRGQGPPYNEQFF.

The CDR3 DNA reads as TGTGCCAGCAGTTACTTAGCTAACACAGATACGCAGTATTTT. Its translation is CASSYLANTDTQYF. The chain links TRBV6-5 to TRBJ2-3; the D is unclear. Germline V gene lookup returns CDR1 MNHEY and CDR2 SVGAGI. Deletions cut 1 base from V and 2 bases from J, with 7 bases between. The CDR3 is 14 amino acids.

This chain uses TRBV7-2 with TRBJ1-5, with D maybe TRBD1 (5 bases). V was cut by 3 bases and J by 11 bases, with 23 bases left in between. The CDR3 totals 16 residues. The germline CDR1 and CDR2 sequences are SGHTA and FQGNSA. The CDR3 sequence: CASSLGPQRGRGSQHF. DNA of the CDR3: TGTGCCAGCAGCTTGGGCCCTCAGAGGGGCCGTGGATCCCAGCATTTT.

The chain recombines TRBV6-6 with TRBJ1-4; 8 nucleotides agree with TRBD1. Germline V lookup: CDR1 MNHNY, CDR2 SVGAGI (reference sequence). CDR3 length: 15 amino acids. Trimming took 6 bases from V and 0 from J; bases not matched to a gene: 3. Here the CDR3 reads CASSPQGATNEKLFF. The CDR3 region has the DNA TGTGCCAGCAGCCCACAGGGGGCAACTAATGAAAAACTGTTTTTT.

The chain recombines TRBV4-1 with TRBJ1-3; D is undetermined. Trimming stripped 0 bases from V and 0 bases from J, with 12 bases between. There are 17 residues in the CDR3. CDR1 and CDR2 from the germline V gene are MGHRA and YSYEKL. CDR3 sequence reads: CASSQDGSMSSGNTIYF. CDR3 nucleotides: TGCGCCAGCAGCCAAGACGGATCTATGAGCTCTGGAAACACCATATATTTT.

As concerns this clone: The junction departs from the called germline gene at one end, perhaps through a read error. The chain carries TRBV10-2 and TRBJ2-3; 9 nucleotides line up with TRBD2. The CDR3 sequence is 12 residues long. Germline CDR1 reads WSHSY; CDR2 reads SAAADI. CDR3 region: CASNQAGLALNF. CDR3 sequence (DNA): TGCGCCAGCAACCAAGCGGGACTAGCCCTTAATTTT.

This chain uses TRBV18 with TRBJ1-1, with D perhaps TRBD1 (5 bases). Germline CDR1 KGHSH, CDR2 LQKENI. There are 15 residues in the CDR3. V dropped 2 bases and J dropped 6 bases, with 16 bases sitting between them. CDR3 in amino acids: CASSPKGTSKAEAFF. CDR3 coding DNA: TGTGCCAGCTCACCAAAAGGGACGTCTAAAGCTGAAGCTTTCTTT.

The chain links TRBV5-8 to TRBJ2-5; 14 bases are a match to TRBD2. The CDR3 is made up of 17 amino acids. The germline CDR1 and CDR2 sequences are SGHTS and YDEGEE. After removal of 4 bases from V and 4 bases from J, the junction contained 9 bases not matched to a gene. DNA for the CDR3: TGTGCCAGCAGCCCGGGGACTAGCGGGAGAGGTCGAGAGACCCAGTACTTC. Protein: CASSPGTSGRGRETQYF.

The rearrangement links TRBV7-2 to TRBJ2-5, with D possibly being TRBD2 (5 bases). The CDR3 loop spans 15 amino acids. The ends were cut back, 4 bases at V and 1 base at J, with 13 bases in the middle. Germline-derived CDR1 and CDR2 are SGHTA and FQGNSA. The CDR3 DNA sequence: TGTGCCAGCAGCTCGGATGCGGGCGGCCAAGAGACCCAGTACTTC. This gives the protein CASSSDAGGQETQYF.

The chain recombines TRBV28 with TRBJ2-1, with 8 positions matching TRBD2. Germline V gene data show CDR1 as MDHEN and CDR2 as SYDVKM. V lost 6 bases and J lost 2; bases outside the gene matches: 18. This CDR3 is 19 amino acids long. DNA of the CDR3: TGTGCCAGCAGCGCCGGGGCGTTTGGTGGCGGGAGGACCTACAATGAGCAGTTCTTC. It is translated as CASSAGAFGGGRTYNEQFF.

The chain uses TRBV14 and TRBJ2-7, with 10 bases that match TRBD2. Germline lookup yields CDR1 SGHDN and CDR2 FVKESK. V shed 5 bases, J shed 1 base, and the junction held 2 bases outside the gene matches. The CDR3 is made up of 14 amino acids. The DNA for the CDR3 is TGTGCCAGCAGCTCTAGCGGGAGTTCCTACGAGCAGTACTTC. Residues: CASSSSGSSYEQYF.

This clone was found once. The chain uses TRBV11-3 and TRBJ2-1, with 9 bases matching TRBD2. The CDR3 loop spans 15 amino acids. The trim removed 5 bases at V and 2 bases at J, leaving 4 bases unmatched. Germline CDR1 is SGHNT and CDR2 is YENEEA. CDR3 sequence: CASSRLAGAYNEQFF. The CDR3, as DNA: TGTGCCAGCAGCCGCTTAGCGGGAGCCTACAATGAGCAGTTCTTC.

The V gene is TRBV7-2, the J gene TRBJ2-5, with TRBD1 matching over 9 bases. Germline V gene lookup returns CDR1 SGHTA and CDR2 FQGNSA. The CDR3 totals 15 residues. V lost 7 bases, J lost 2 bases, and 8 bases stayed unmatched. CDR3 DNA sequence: TGTGCCAGCACCCCTGGGACAGGGCCGCAAGAGACCCAGTACTTC. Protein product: CASTPGTGPQETQYF.

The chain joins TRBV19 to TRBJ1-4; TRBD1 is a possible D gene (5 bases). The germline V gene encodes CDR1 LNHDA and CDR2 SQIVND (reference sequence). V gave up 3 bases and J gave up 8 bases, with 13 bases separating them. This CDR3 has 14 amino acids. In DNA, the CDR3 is TGTGCCAGTAGTATCCAGGGAGGAAGCGAAAAACTGTTTTTT. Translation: CASSIQGGSEKLFF.

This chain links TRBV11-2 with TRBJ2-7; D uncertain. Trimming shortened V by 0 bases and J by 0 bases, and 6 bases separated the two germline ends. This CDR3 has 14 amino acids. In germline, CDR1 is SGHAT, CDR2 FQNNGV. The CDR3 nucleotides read TGTGCCAGCAGCTTAGATGAATACTCCTACGAGCAGTACTTC. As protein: CASSLDEYSYEQYF.

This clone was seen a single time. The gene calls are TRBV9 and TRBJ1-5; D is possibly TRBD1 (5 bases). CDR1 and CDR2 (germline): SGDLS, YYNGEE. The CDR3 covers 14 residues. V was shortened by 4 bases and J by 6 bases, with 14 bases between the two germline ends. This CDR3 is CASSRAGQGQPQHF. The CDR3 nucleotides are TGTGCCAGCAGCAGGGCGGGGCAGGGTCAGCCCCAGCATTTT.

CDR3: CASRQQGEAFF. Written as DNA, the CDR3 is TGTGCCAGCAGACAGCAGGGCGAAGCTTTCTTT. The chain has TRBV6-1 and TRBJ1-1; a possible D gene is TRBD1 (5 bases). Per germline, CDR1 MNHNS and CDR2 SASEGT. This CDR3 spans 11 amino acids. V lost 6 bases and J 8 bases, leaving 10 bases between the germline ends.